This TCR beta chain is drawn from a study of blood T cell repertoires in COVID-19. The repertoire was sequenced with immunoSEQ multiplex PCR; TCRdb's copy has only in-frame clones and lacks some. Of about 190,000 clones in the sample, roughly nine tenths were seen once. Trimming took off 3 bases at V and 5 bases at J, with 7 bases between the two ends. The CDR3 sequence is 12 residues long. Germline assignment: CDR1 SGHTA and CDR2 FQGNSA. Of note for this clone: Other DNA sequences from this sample encode an identical CDR3 as well.

The source material was peripheral blood. V gene TRBV7-2 combines with J gene TRBJ1-2; D remains ambiguous. The sequence derives from a man aged 25 to 40 with acute or convalescent COVID-19. CDR3 sequence: CASSLSGYGYTF. The CDR3 DNA is TGTGCCAGCAGCTTGAGCGGATATGGCTACACCTTC.